The present T cell receptor beta chain was sequenced within a study of shared clonotypes between healthy human individuals. CDR3 size: 13 residues. The V gene's germline CDR1 is LGHNT and CDR2 FRNRAP. Deletions cut 5 bases from V and 6 bases from J, with 11 bases between. Method: immunoSEQ multiplex PCR; TCRdb's copy keeps in-frame clones and lacks some. This sample has 1.5 million to 2.5 million clones, with approximately 95% found just once. Naive CD8 cells were CD45RO-negative, positively selected for CCR7, excluding terminally differentiated effector memory CD45RA+ cells. The sequence was collected from a man in his late teens or twenties in good health. Input material: naive CD8+ T cells sorted from blood. This sequence joins TRBV12-5 and TRBJ2-1, with D uncertain. The CDR3 spells CASGPEVGNEQFF. The CDR3 region has the DNA TGTGCTAGTGGTCCAGAGGTGGGCAATGAGCAGTTCTTC.